What follows describes a single T cell receptor (beta chain). Measured with immunoSEQ multiplex PCR; TCRdb has only the in-frame clones, and not every one. The table shows under 250,000 clones, with about 93% occurring only once. This sample was taken from a study of blood T cell repertoires in COVID-19. About the study: The cDNA or gDNA used as material had been derived from T cells, B-cell-depleted T cells, or PBMCs.

The CDR3 is 17 amino acids. V shed 6 bases, J shed 2 bases, and the junction held 16 bases outside the gene matches. Germline V gene sequence: CDR1 SQVTM, CDR2 ANQGSEA. The sequenced sample consisted of peripheral blood. V usage is TRBV29-1 and J usage is TRBJ2-1; TRBD1 agrees at 7 bases. This TCR was sampled from a man aged 30 to 45 with COVID-19, enrolled during active disease. The CDR3 loop reads CSVDGAGQAVTYNEQFF. The DNA of the CDR3 is TGCAGCGTAGACGGGGCTGGACAGGCCGTTACCTACAATGAGCAGTTCTTC.